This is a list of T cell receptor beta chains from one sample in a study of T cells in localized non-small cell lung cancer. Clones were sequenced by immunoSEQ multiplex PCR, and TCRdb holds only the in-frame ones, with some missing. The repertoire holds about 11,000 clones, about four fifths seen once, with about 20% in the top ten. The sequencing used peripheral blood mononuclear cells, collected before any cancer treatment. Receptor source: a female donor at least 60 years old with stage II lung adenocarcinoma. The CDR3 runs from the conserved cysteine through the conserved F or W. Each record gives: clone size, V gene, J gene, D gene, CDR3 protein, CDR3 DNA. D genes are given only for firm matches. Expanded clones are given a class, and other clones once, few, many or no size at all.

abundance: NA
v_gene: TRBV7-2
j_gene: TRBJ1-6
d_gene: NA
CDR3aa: CASRVSSYNSPLHF
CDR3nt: TGTGCCAGCAGGGTGTCCTCCTATAATTCACCCCTCCACTTT

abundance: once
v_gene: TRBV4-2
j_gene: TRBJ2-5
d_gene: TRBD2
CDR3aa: CASSQHPNLAERGETQYF
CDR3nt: TGTGCCAGCAGCCAACATCCGAACCTAGCGGAGAGGGGAGAGACCCAGTACTTC

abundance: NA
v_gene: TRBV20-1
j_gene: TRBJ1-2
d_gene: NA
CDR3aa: CSAFDGNGYTF
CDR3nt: TGCAGTGCTTTTGACGGAAACGGCTACACCTTC

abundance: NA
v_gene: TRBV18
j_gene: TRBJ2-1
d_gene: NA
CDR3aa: CASSPFRGESYNEQFF
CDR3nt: TGTGCCAGCTCACCATTCAGGGGCGAATCCTACAATGAGCAGTTCTTC

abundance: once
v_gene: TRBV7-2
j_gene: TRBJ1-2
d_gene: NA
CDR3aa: CASSLDRANYGYTF
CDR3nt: TGTGCCAGCAGCTTAGACAGAGCTAACTATGGCTACACCTTC

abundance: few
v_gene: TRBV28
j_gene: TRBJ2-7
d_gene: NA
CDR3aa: CASLHRASYEQYF
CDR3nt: TGTGCCAGCTTACACAGGGCCTCCTACGAGCAGTACTTC

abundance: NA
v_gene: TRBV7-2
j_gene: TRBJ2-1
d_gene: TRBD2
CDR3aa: CASSLGTSGGYEQFF
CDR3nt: TGTGCCAGCAGCCTCGGGACTAGCGGGGGTTACGAGCAGTTCTTC

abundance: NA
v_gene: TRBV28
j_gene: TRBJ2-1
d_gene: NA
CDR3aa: CASTKPRRGYNEQFF
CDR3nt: TGTGCCAGCACCAAGCCCCGACGGGGATACAATGAGCAGTTCTTC

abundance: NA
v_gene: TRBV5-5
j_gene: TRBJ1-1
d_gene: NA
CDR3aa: CASSLRGNTEAFF
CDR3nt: TGTGCCAGCAGCCTCAGGGGGAACACTGAAGCTTTCTTT

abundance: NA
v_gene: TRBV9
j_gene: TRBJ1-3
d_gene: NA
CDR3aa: CASSAGRAIYF
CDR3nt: TGTGCCAGCAGCGCGGGCAGGGCCATATATTTT

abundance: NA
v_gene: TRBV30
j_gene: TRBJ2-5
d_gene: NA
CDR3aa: CAWSEGLDQETQYF
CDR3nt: TGTGCCTGGAGTGAGGGGTTGGACCAAGAGACCCAGTACTTC

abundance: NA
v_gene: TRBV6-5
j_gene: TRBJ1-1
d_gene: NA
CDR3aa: CASSYSGDSEAFF
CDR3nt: TGTGCCAGCAGTTACAGTGGAGACTCTGAAGCTTTCTTT

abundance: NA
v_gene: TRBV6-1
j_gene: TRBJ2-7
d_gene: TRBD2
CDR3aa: CASSEELAGSYEQYF
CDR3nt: TGTGCCAGCAGTGAAGAACTAGCGGGGAGCTACGAGCAGTACTTC

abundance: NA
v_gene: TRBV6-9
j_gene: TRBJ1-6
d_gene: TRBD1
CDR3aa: CASRNTGTANSPLHF
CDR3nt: TGTGCCAGCAGGAATACAGGGACAGCAAATTCACCCCTCCACTTT

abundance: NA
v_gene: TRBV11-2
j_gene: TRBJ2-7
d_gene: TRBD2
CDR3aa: CASSPGTSGALYYEQYF
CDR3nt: TGTGCCAGCAGCCCTGGGACTAGCGGGGCCTTATACTACGAGCAGTACTTC

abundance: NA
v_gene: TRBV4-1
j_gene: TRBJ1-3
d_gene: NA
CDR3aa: CASSQGIGVGNTIYF
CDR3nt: TGCGCCAGCAGCCAAGGCATTGGGGTCGGAAACACCATATATTTT

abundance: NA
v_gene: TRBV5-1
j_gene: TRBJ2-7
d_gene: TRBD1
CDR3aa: CASSLGGVGQGHYEQYF
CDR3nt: TGCGCCAGCAGCTTGGGTGGCGTCGGACAGGGTCATTACGAGCAGTACTTC

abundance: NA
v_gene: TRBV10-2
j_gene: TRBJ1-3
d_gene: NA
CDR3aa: CASTQGALSGNTIYF
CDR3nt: TGCGCCAGCACCCAGGGAGCCCTCTCTGGAAACACCATATATTTT

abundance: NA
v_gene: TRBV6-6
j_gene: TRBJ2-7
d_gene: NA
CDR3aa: CASTERVSYEQYF
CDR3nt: TGTGCCAGCACTGAAAGGGTCTCCTACGAGCAGTACTTC

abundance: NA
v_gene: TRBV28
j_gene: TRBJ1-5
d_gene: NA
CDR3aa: CASSSGALWSNQPQHF
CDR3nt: TGTGCCAGCAGTTCCGGGGCCCTGTGGAGCAATCAGCCCCAGCATTTT

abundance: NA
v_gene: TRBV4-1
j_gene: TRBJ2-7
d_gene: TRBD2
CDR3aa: CASSQVAGEQYF
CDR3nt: TGCGCCAGCAGCCAAGTAGCGGGCGAGCAGTACTTC

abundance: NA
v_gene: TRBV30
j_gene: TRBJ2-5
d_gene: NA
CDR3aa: CAWSVWTAQETQYF
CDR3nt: TGTGCCTGGAGTGTATGGACAGCTCAAGAGACCCAGTACTTC

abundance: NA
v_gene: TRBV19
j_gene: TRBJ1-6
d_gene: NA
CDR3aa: CASSIGGYNSPLHF
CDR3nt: TGTGCCAGTAGTATCGGGGGATATAATTCACCCCTCCACTTT

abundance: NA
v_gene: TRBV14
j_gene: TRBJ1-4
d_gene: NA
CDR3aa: CASSPMGQGVSGKLFF
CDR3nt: TGTGCCAGCAGCCCAATGGGGCAGGGCGTCTCAGGAAAACTGTTTTTT